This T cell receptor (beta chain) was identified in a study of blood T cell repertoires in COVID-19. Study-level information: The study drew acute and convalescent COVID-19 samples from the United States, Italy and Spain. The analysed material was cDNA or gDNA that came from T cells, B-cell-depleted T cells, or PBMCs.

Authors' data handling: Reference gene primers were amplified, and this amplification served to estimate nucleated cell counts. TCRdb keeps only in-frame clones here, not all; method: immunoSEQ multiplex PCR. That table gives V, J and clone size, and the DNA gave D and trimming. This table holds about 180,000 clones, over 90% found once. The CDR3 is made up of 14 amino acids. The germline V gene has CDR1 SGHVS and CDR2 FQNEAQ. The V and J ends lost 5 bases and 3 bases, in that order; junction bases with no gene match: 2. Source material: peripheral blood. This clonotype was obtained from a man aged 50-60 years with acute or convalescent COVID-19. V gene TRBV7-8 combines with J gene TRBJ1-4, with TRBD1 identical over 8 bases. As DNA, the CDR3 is TGTGCCAGCAGCCTGGGACAGGCTAATGAAAAACTGTTTTTT. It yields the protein CASSLGQANEKLFF.